This T cell receptor beta chain was recovered during a study of T cells expressing NK-cell markers. Looked up from germline, CDR1 is SEHNR and CDR2 is FQNEAQ (reference sequence). This CDR3 is built from 16 residues. TCRdb re-called the 5' RACE reads and gives one entry per CDR3 protein, without DNA. This table holds under 600,000 distinct CDR3 sequences. This sequence joins TRBV7-9 and TRBJ2-5; the D gene TCRdb calls, TRBD2, cannot be checked with no DNA. Material for sequencing was blood T cells: a sorted CD56 or NKG2C T cell subset, CD4+ or CD8+ T cells, or bulk PBMC T cells (not recorded which). The TCR was taken from a woman aged 50 to 60 in good health. The CDR3 sequence: CASSLGGGGNRETQYF.